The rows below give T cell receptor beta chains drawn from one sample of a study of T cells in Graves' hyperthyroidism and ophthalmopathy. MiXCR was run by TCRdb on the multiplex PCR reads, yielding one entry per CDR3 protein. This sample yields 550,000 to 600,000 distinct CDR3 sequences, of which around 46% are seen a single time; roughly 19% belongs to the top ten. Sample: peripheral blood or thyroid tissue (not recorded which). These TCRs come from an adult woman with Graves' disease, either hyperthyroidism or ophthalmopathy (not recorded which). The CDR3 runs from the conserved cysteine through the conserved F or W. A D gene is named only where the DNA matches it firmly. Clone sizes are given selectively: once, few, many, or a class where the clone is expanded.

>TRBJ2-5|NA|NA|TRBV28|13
TGTGCCAGCAGTTTTGGGGGATCGGAGACCCAGTACTTC
CASSFGGSETQYF
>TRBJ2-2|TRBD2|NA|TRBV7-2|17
TGTGCCAGCAGCTTATCAGTTAGCGGGCCGAACACCGGGGAGCTGTTTTTT
CASSLSVSGPNTGELFF
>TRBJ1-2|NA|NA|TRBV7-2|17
TGTGCCAGCAGCTTGGAGGGGGGTGAAGTAACTAACTATGGCTACACCTTC
CASSLEGGEVTNYGYTF
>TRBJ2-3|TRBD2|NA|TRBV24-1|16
TGTGCCACCAGTGACCCTGGAGTGGGAGGGACAGATACGCAGTATTTT
CATSDPGVGGTDTQYF
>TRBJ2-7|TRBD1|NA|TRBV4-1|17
TGCGCCAGCAGCCAAGAAGACAGGGGTCTAGGAGTCTACGAGCAGTACTTC
CASSQEDRGLGVYEQYF
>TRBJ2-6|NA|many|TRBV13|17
TGTGCCAGCAGCTTAGGTGCTTTAAGGGTGGGGGCCAACGTCCTGACTTTC
CASSLGALRVGANVLTF
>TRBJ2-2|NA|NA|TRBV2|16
TGTGCCAGCAGTGAACGGGCAGGGCCGTTCACCGGGGAGCTGTTTTTT
CASSERAGPFTGELFF
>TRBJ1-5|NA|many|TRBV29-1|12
TGCAGCGTTGGGGGAGGCAATCAGCCCCAGCATTTT
CSVGGGNQPQHF
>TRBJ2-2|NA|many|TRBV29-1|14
TGCAGCGTCACCTTGGTGCGCTACACCGGGGAGCTGTTTTTT
CSVTLVRYTGELFF
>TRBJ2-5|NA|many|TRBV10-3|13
TGTGCCACCTCTTTCGGGAGCGGAGAGACCCAGTACTTC
CATSFGSGETQYF
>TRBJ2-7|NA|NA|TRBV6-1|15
TGTGCCAGCTCCTTCCCACCCCTAGAGAGCTACGAGCAGTACTTC
CASSFPPLESYEQYF
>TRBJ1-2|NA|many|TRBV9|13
TGTGCCAGCAGCGTAGATCCTAACTATGGCTACACCTTC
CASSVDPNYGYTF
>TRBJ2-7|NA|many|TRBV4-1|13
TGCGCCAGCAGCCAAGGTATAGCTTACGAGCAGTACTTC
CASSQGIAYEQYF
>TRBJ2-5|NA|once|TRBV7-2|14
TGTGCCAGCAGCCCCGCCCGGGGGAAAGAGACCCAGTACTTC
CASSPARGKETQYF
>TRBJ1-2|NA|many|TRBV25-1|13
TGTGCCAGCAGTGAATCGAGGGGTGGCGGCTACACCTTC
CASSESRGGGYTF
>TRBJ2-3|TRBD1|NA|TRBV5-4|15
TGTGCCAGCAGCTTGGGACAGGGGGCCCTATCAACGCAGTATTTT
CASSLGQGALSTQYF
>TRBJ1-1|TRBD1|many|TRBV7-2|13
TGTGCCAGCAGCTTTCGTGGGACAGGGACTACCAATTTT
CASSFRGTGTTNF
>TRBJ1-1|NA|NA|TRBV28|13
TGTGCCAGAGGGGCAGACAAGAACACTGAAGCTTTCTTT
CARGADKNTEAFF
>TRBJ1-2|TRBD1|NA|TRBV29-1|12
TGCAGCGCTAAGACAGGGGTGCATGGCTACACCTTC
CSAKTGVHGYTF
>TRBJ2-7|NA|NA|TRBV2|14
TGTGCCAGCCTGGAAGGGACTTTACCCTACGAGCAGTACTTC
CASLEGTLPYEQYF
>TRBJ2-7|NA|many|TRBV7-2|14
TGTGCCAGCAGGATCAGTGGCTCTGCCTACGAGCAGTACTTC
CASRISGSAYEQYF
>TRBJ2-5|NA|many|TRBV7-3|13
TGTGCCAGCAGCTATCAATGGGGAGAGACCCAGTACTTC
CASSYQWGETQYF
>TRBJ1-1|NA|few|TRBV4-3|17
TGCGCCAGCAGCCAAGGGACCACCCAGACAGGGAACACTGAAGCTTTCTTT
CASSQGTTQTGNTEAFF
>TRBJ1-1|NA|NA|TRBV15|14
TGTGCCACCAGCAGAGATCCCAGGGGTTCTGAAGCTTTCTTT
CATSRDPRGSEAFF
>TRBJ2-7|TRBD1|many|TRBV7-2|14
TGTGCCAGCAGCCCCGGGACAGGGGGCGACGAGCAGTACTTC
CASSPGTGGDEQYF
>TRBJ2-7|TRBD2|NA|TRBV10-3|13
TGTGCCATCAGCGGGACTAGCGGGGACGAGCAGTACTTC
CAISGTSGDEQYF
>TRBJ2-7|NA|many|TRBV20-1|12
TGCAGTGCTGGAGGGGCGAAGAACGAGCAGTACTTC
CSAGGAKNEQYF
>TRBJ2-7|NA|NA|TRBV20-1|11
TGCAGTGCTGCCGGCGGCTACGAGCAGTACTTC
CSAAGGYEQYF
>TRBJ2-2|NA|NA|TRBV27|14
TGTGCCAGCGGAATGGGGAGTTACACCGGGGAGCTGTTTTTT
CASGMGSYTGELFF
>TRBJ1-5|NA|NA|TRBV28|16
TGTGCCAGCGGGTACGCCTCCGATGGGGGCCGGCAGCCCCAGCATTTT
CASGYASDGGRQPQHF
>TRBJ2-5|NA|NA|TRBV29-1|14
TGCAGCTTAGCGTGGGGGCGAGAGGGCGAGACCCAGTACTTC
CSLAWGREGETQYF
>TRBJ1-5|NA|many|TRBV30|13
TGTGCCTGGAGATCGCCAGGTCATCAGCCCCAGCATTTT
CAWRSPGHQPQHF
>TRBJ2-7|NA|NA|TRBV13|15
TGTGCCAGCAGCTTCAGCCCCGGGACACACTACGAGCAGTACTTC
CASSFSPGTHYEQYF
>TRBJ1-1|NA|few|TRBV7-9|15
TGTGCCAACAGTTCACCGACGGCTCTATACACTGAAGCTTTCTTT
CANSSPTALYTEAFF
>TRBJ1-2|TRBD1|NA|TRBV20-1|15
TGCAGTTCGAAGGGGGGACAGGGCTCGGTCTATGGCTACACCTTC
CSSKGGQGSVYGYTF
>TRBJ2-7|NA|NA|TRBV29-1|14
TGCAGCGTTGAAAGGCGGGGCAGAGTCTACGAGCAGTACTTC
CSVERRGRVYEQYF
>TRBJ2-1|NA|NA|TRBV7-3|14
TGTGCCAGCAGCTCCGGGGGACTGTACAATGAGCAGTTCTTC
CASSSGGLYNEQFF
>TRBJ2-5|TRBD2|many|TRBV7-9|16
TGTGCCAGCAGCCGAATCGGGACTAGCTCACAAGAGACCCAGTACTTC
CASSRIGTSSQETQYF
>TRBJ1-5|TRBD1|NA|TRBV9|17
TGTGCCAGCAGCCCATCCTCCGGGACAGACAGCAATCGGCCCCAGCATTTT
CASSPSSGTDSNRPQHF
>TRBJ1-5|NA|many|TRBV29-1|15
TGCAGCGTATCCGGCGGGGGAGGAAGCAATCAGCCCCAGCATTTT
CSVSGGGGSNQPQHF
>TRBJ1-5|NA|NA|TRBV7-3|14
TGTGCCAGCAGCCCCGAGGGGAGGGGAATGGCCCAGCATTTT
CASSPEGRGMAQHF
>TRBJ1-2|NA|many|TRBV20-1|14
TGCAGTGCTAGAGATAGGGCAGGGAACTATGGCTACACCTTC
CSARDRAGNYGYTF
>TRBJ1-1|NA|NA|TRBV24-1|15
TGTGCCACCAGTGATAGCCGGGCTTCAGGCGCTGAAGCTTTCTTT
CATSDSRASGAEAFF
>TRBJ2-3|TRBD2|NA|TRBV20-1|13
TGCAGTGCACTAGCGGGAGACCTCGATACGCAGTATTTT
CSALAGDLDTQYF
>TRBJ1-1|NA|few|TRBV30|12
TGTGCCTGGAGTCTTATTGAGGGGAAAGCTTTCTTT
CAWSLIEGKAFF
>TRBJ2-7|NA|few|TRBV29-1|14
TGCAGCGTTGAGGCAGGGTTGGCCACCTACGAGCAGTACTTC
CSVEAGLATYEQYF